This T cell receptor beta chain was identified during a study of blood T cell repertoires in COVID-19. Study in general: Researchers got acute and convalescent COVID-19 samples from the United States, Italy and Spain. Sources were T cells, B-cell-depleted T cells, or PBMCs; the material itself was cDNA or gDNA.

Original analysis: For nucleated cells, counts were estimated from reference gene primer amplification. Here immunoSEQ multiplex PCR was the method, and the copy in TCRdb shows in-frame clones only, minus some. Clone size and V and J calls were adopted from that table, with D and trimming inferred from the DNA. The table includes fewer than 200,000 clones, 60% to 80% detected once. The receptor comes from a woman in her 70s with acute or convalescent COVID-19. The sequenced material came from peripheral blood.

The CDR3 sequence is CASSWTGPYEQYF. The CDR3 coding sequence is TGTGCCAGCAGTTGGACAGGCCCATACGAGCAGTACTTC. The chain employs TRBV12-3 or TRBV12-4 and TRBJ2-7; TRBD1 matches at 7 bases. The CDR3 covers 13 residues. V dropped 4 bases and J dropped 4; count of bases not matched to a gene: 4.